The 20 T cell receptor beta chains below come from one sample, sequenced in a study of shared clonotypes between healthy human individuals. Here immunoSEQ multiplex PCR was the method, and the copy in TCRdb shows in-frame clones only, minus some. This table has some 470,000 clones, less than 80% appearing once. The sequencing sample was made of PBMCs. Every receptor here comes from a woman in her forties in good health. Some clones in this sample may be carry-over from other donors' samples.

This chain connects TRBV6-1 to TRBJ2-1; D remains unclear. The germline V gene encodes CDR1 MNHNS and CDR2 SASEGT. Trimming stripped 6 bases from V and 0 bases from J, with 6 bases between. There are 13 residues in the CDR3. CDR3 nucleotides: TGTGCCAGCAGCCAGACCTCCTACAATGAGCAGTTCTTC. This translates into CASSQTSYNEQFF.

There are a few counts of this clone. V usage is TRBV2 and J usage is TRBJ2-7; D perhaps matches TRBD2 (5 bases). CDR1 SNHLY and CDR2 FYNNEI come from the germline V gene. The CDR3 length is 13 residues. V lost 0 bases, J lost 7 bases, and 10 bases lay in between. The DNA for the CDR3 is TGTGCCAGCAGTGAAGCAGCGGTAGGAGAGCAGTACTTC. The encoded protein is CASSEAAVGEQYF.

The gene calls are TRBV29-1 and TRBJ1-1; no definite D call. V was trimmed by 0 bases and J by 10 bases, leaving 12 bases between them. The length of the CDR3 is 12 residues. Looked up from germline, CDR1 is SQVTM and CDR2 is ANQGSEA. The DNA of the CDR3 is TGCAGCGTTGAAGAATCGGGTGTGGTAGCTTTCTTT. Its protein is CSVEESGVVAFF.

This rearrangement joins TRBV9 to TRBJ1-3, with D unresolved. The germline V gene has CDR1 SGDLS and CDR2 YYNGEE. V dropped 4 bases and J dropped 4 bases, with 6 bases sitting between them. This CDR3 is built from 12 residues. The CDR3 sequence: CASSPRGNTIYF. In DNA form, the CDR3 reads TGTGCCAGCAGCCCAAGGGGAAACACCATATATTTT.

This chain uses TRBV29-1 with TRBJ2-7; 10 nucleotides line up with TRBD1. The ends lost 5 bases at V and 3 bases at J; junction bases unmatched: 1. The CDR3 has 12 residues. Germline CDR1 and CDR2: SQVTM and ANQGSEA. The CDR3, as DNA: TGCAGCGTTTGGACAGGGGGCTACGAGCAGTACTTC. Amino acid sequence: CSVWTGGYEQYF.

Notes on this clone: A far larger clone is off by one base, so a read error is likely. The CDR3 loop reads CASSELDLSGANVLTF. In DNA form, the CDR3 reads TGTGCCAGCAGTGAATTGGACCTCTCTGGGGCCAACGTCCTGACTTTC. The V call is TRBV6-1, the J call TRBJ2-6; D ambiguous. Germline CDR1 reads MNHNS; CDR2 reads SASEGT. CDR3 length: 16 amino acids. Trimming stripped 2 bases from V and 0 bases from J, with 8 bases between.

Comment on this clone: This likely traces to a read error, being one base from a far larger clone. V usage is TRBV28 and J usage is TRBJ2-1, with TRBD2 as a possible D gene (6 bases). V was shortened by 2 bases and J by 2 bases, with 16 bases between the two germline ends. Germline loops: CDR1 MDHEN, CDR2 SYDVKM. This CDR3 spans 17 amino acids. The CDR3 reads CASSLPPGGSPYNEQFF. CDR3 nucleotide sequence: TGTGCCAGCAGTTTACCCCCCGGGGGAAGCCCCTACAATGAGCAGTTCTTC.

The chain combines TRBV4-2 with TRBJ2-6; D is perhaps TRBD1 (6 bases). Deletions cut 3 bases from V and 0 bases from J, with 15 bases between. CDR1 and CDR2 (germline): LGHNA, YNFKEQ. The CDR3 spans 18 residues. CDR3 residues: CASSQTGTSSSGANVLTF. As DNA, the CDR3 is TGTGCCAGCAGCCAGACCGGGACATCCTCCTCTGGGGCCAACGTCCTGACTTTC.

CDR3 in DNA: TGTGCCAGCAGCGCCCCGTTTGAGCCAAATTACGAGCAGTACTTC. Its translation: CASSAPFEPNYEQYF. V is TRBV7-2 and J is TRBJ2-7; unclear D gene. The CDR3 has 15 amino acids. Germline CDR1 reads SGHTA; CDR2 reads FQGNSA. With 5 bases removed from V and 4 bases from J, the gap between germline ends came to 18 bases.

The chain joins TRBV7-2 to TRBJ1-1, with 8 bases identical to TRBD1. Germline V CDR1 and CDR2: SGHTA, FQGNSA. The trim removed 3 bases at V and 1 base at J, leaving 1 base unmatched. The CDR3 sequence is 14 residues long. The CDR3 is CASSLDRANTEAFF. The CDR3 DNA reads TGTGCCAGCAGCTTGGACAGGGCGAACACTGAAGCTTTCTTT.

The DNA for the CDR3 is TGCGCCAGCAGCACGGGACAGCTCTACGAGCAGTACTTC. This sequence encodes CASSTGQLYEQYF. The chain combines TRBV5-1 with TRBJ2-7; 7 nucleotides agree with TRBD1. This CDR3 region has 13 residues. CDR1 is SGHRS, CDR2 YFSETQ, per germline. The junction had 4 bases not matched to a gene; V was cut back by 4 bases and J by 3 bases.

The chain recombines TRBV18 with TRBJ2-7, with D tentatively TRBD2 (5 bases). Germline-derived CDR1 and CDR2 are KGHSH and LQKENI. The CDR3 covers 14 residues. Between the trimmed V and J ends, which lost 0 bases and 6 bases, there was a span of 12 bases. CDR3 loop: CASSPPRGSREQYF. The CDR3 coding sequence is TGTGCCAGCTCACCACCGAGAGGGTCCCGCGAGCAGTACTTC.

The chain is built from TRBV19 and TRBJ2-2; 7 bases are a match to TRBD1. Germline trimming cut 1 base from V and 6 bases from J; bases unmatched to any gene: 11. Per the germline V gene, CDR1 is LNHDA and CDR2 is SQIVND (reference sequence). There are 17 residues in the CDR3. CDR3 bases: TGTGCCAGTAGTATAGGTCCACAGGGGTTCAAGGCCGGGGAGCTGTTTTTT. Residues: CASSIGPQGFKAGELFF.

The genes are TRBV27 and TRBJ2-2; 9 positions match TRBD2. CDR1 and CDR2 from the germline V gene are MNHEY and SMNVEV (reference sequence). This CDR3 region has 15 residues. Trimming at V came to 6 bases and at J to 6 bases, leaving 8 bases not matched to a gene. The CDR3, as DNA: TGTGCCAGCAGCTTCATAGCGGGAGAGGCCGGGGAGCTGTTTTTT. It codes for CASSFIAGEAGELFF.

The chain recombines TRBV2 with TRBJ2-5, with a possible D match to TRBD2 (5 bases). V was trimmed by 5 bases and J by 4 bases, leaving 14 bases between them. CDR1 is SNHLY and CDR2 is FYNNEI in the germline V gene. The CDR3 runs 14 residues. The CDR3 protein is CASSKQSGSETQYF. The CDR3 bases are TGTGCCAGCAGTAAACAGTCGGGGTCAGAGACCCAGTACTTC.

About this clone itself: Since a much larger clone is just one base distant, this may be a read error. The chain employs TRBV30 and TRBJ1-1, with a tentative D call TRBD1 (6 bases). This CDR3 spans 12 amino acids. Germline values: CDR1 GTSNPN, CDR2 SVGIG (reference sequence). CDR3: CARSQPGHIAFF. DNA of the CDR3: TGTGCCCGGAGTCAACCGGGACATATAGCTTTCTTT.

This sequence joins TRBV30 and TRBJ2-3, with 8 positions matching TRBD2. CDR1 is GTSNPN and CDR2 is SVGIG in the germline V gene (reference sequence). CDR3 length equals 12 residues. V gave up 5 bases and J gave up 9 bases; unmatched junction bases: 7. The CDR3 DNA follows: TGTGCCTGGGCGTCGACTAGCGTCACGCAGTATTTT. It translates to CAWASTSVTQYF.

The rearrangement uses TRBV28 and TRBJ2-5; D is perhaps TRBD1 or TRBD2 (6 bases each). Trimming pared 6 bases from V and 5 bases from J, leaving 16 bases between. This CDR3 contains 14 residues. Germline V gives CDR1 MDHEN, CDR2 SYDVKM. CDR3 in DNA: TGTGCCAGCAGAAGGGGGGAGACGGGGGAGACCCAGTACTTC. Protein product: CASRRGETGETQYF.

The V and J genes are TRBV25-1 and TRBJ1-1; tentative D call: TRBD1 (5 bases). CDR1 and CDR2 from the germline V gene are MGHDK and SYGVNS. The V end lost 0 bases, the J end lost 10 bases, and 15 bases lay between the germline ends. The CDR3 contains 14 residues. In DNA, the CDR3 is TGTGCCAGCAGTGAATATGAGGGTATAAGGGGAGCTTTCTTT. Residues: CASSEYEGIRGAFF.

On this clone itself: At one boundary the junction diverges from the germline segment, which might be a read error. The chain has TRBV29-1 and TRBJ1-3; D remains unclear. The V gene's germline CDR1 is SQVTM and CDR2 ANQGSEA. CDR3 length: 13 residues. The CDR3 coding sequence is TGCAGCGGTGGTAGGGCAGACGGAAACACCATACACTTT. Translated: CSGGRADGNTIHF.